The 31 T cell receptor beta chains in this list originate from one sample, sequenced in a study of blood T cell repertoires in COVID-19. Only in-frame clones appear in the TCRdb table, and some are missing; sequencing was by immunoSEQ multiplex PCR. The table records about 200,000 clones, around nine tenths of them present only once. The source material was peripheral blood. These receptors originate from a woman aged 40 to 50 who had recovered from COVID-19.

The chain has TRBV5-1 and TRBJ1-1, with a weak D call TRBD1 (6 bases). In germline, CDR1 is SGHRS, CDR2 YFSETQ. The V end was cut by 3 bases, the J end by 5 bases, with 14 bases between. This CDR3 has 14 residues. The CDR3 here is CASSSQGLRTEAFF. The CDR3 DNA sequence: TGCGCCAGCAGCTCACAGGGTTTGAGGACTGAAGCTTTCTTT.

The chain joins TRBV25-1 to TRBJ1-1; D is uncertain. Trimming removed 0 bases from V and 6 bases from J, with 11 bases in between. CDR3 size: 14 residues. The germline V gene has CDR1 MGHDK and CDR2 SYGVNS. The CDR3 sequence is CASSEYGRTAEAFF. CDR3 in DNA: TGTGCCAGCAGTGAATATGGGAGGACCGCTGAAGCTTTCTTT.

This clone came up a few times. V and J are TRBV1 and TRBJ2-2; TRBD1, the table's D call, lacks a check against the DNA. TRBV1 is a recognized pseudogene. The CDR3 consists of 15 residues. CDR3 in amino acids: CTSSPRRQPTGELFF. The CDR3, as DNA: TGCACCAGCAGCCCTCGTAGACAGCCGACCGGGGAGCTGTTTTTT.

The rearrangement uses TRBV5-1 and TRBJ2-1; 8 bases agree with TRBD2. Germline-derived CDR1 and CDR2 are SGHRS and YFSETQ. Germline trimming cut 7 bases from V and 3 bases from J; bases unmatched to any gene: 3. The CDR3 sequence is 13 residues long. The CDR3 spells CASGTSGYNEQFF. Here the CDR3 DNA reads TGCGCCAGCGGGACTAGTGGCTACAATGAGCAGTTCTTC.

This chain joins TRBV9 and TRBJ1-3; D remains unclear. In germline, CDR1 is SGDLS, CDR2 YYNGEE. CDR3 length: 12 residues. Deletions cut 3 bases from V and 5 bases from J, with 6 bases between. The CDR3 sequence: CASSGDRNTIYF. CDR3 sequence (DNA): TGTGCCAGCAGCGGTGACAGAAACACCATATATTTT.

The chain carries TRBV6-4 and TRBJ1-1; TRBD1 might be the D (5 bases). Germline CDR1 MRHNA, CDR2 SNTAGT. This CDR3 has 18 amino acids. V shed 0 bases and J shed 5 bases, with 22 bases lying between them. In nucleotides, the CDR3 is TGTGCCAGCAGTGACTCGAAGCAGGGTGGGTCACTCCCGACTGAAGCTTTCTTT. Protein: CASSDSKQGGSLPTEAFF.

This clone has just one count. This chain joins TRBV3-1 (or the pseudogene TRBV3-2) and TRBJ2-2, with D possibly being TRBD1 (6 bases). Deletions cut 1 base from V and 3 bases from J, with 12 bases between. Germline-derived CDR1 and CDR2 are LGHDT and YNNKEL (reference sequence). This CDR3 spans 16 amino acids. The CDR3 DNA follows: TGTGCCAGCAGCCAAGCTTGGGACATTTACACCGGGGAGCTGTTTTTT. Its protein is CASSQAWDIYTGELFF.

The V and J genes are TRBV9 and TRBJ1-2; D is unclear. This CDR3 has 13 residues. With 6 bases removed from V and 6 bases from J, the gap between germline ends came to 15 bases. CDR1 and CDR2 from the germline V gene are SGDLS and YYNGEE. CDR3 sequence (DNA): TGTGCCAGCACCGGGGTCGATGCGGATGGCTACACCTTC. It translates to CASTGVDADGYTF.

The chain combines TRBV11-3 with TRBJ2-2, with 13 bases matching TRBD2. V trimming: 5 bases; J trimming: 2 bases; junction bases outside the gene matches: 5. Germline values: CDR1 SGHNT, CDR2 YENEEA. The CDR3 runs to 17 residues. DNA for the CDR3: TGTGCCAGCAGCCGGACTAGCGGGAGTGCCAACACCGGGGAGCTGTTTTTT. Residues: CASSRTSGSANTGELFF.

CDR3 bases: TGTGCCTGGAGGGTCGGTAGGGGTTGGGATACGCAGTATTTT. The encoded protein is CAWRVGRGWDTQYF. The genes are TRBV30 and TRBJ2-3; D perhaps matches TRBD1 (5 bases). CDR1 is GTSNPN, CDR2 SVGIG, per germline (reference sequence). This CDR3 spans 14 amino acids. V shed 3 bases and J shed 6 bases, with 16 bases lying between them.

This chain connects TRBV19 to TRBJ1-2; D gene ambiguous. The CDR3 loop spans 14 amino acids. Trimming took 4 bases from V and 8 from J, leaving 17 bases between them. CDR1 is LNHDA, CDR2 SQIVND, per germline (reference sequence). The CDR3 coding sequence is TGTGCCAGTAGTACGTCCGGGGAGACGCGAGGCTACACCTTC. It is translated as CASSTSGETRGYTF.

This clone was detected many times. The V call is TRBV2, the J call TRBJ1-1, with a tentative D call TRBD1 (5 bases). The CDR3 totals 15 residues. The V end was cut by 6 bases, the J end by 5 bases, with 19 bases between. Germline V gene lookup returns CDR1 SNHLY and CDR2 FYNNEI. CDR3 in amino acids: CASRALGGDRTEAFF. DNA for the CDR3: TGTGCCAGCAGGGCACTTGGGGGGGATAGGACTGAAGCTTTCTTT.

The J gene is TRBJ1-5, the V gene TRBV7-8; a possible D gene is TRBD1 (6 bases). Germline CDR1 reads SGHVS; CDR2 reads FQNEAQ. Trimming took off 2 bases at V and 3 bases at J, with 11 bases between the two ends. The CDR3 contains 15 residues. The DNA of the CDR3 is TGTGCCAGCAGCTTATTAGCAGGGGCCAATCAGCCCCAGCATTTT. Translated: CASSLLAGANQPQHF.

The chain has TRBV19 and TRBJ1-2; perhaps TRBD1 as D (5 bases). Germline lookup yields CDR1 LNHDA and CDR2 SQIVND (reference sequence). The length of the CDR3 is 15 residues. Between the trimmed V and J ends, which lost 7 bases and 4 bases, there was a span of 19 bases. The chain's CDR3 is CASTEPGGTIYGYTF. CDR3 in DNA: TGTGCCAGTACCGAGCCCGGGGGGACGATCTATGGCTACACCTTC.

The chain combines TRBV5-4 with TRBJ2-5; 7 bases line up with TRBD2. Germline lookup yields CDR1 SGHNT and CDR2 YYREEE (reference sequence). The V and J ends lost 4 bases and 5 bases, in that order; junction bases with no gene match: 11. The length of the CDR3 is 15 residues. This CDR3 is CASSARLAPGETQYF. CDR3 DNA: TGTGCCAGCAGCGCCAGACTAGCCCCCGGGGAGACCCAGTACTTC.

This clone was detected once. The CDR3 reads CASSYQGGYEQYF. The DNA for the CDR3 is TGTGCCAGCAGCTACCAGGGTGGTTACGAGCAGTACTTC. This chain links TRBV2 with TRBJ2-7, with D perhaps matching TRBD1 (5 bases). The CDR3 covers 13 residues. The germline V gene has CDR1 SNHLY and CDR2 FYNNEI. Trimming removed 6 bases from V and 4 bases from J, with 13 bases in between.

DNA for the CDR3: TGTGCCAGTAGCGACAGGGGGGTCGTGAGTGAGCAGTTCTTC. As protein: CASSDRGVVSEQFF. The rearrangement joins TRBV19 to TRBJ2-1; TRBD1 matches 9 bases. Trimming took 6 bases from V and 9 from J; bases not matched to a gene: 9. Germline V gives CDR1 LNHDA, CDR2 SQIVND (reference sequence). CDR3 size: 14 residues.

The DNA of the CDR3 is TGTGCCAGCAGTGAAAACCTAGCGGGCGTTGCCTACAATGAGCAGTTCTTC. The encoded protein is CASSENLAGVAYNEQFF. The rearrangement uses TRBV2 and TRBJ2-1; 8 bases are a match to TRBD2. This CDR3 is built from 17 residues. V trimming: 2 bases; J trimming: 2 bases; junction bases outside the gene matches: 8. Germline-derived CDR1 and CDR2 are SNHLY and FYNNEI.

The chain uses TRBV11-3 and TRBJ2-2, with D hard to call. Trimming took 5 bases from V and 6 from J, leaving 7 bases between them. From germline, CDR1 is SGHNT and CDR2 YENEEA. The CDR3 runs 12 residues. The CDR3 DNA reads TGTGCCAGCAGCGTAAGCCCCGGGGAGCTGTTTTTT. It codes for CASSVSPGELFF.

This clone came up a few times. This chain joins TRBV6-5 and TRBJ1-4, with a tentative D call TRBD1 (6 bases). V gave up 7 bases and J gave up 8 bases, with 17 bases separating them. Germline V gives CDR1 MNHEY, CDR2 SVGAGI. This CDR3 comprises 14 residues. CDR3 DNA sequence: TGTGCCAGCACCCCCGGGGGGCCAGGGGAAAAACTGTTTTTT. It is translated as CASTPGGPGEKLFF.

The V gene is TRBV6-5, the J gene TRBJ2-1; 10 bases fit TRBD1. Germline lookup yields CDR1 MNHEY and CDR2 SVGAGI. J lost 5 bases, V lost 10 bases, and 2 bases had no gene match. The CDR3 loop spans 12 amino acids. The CDR3 region has the DNA TGTGCCACTGGACAGGGGGACAATGAGCAGTTCTTC. Protein sequence: CATGQGDNEQFF.

This chain uses TRBV25-1 with TRBJ2-1; 8 positions match TRBD2. The length of the CDR3 is 15 residues. J was trimmed by 7 bases and V by 4 bases; bases with no gene match: 9. Germline CDR1 is MGHDK and CDR2 is SYGVNS. CDR3 DNA: TGTGCCAGCAGTGTCCCCGGGACTAGGGTGAATGAGCAGTTCTTC. Its protein product is CASSVPGTRVNEQFF.

This clone has a single count. The rearrangement uses TRBV20-1 and TRBJ2-7, with 7 bases lining up with TRBD2. Germline CDR1 and CDR2: DFQATT and SNEGSKA (reference sequence). Trimming cost V 3 bases and J 2 bases; bases outside gene matches: 10. CDR3 length equals 15 residues. Here the CDR3 DNA reads TGCAGTGCTAGTGTGTCTAGCGGCCTAACCTACGAGCAGTACTTC. It codes for CSASVSSGLTYEQYF.

The V gene is TRBV5-6, the J gene TRBJ2-3; D is possibly TRBD2 (6 bases). The V end lost 4 bases, the J end lost 0 bases, and 18 bases lay between the germline ends. Germline values: CDR1 SGHDT, CDR2 YYEEEE. The CDR3 has 17 amino acids. CDR3 sequence reads: CASSNSPGVSSTDTQYF. For the CDR3, the DNA is TGTGCCAGCAGCAACTCCCCGGGGGTCTCGAGCACAGATACGCAGTATTTT.

The chain joins TRBV3-1 (or the pseudogene TRBV3-2) to TRBJ2-7, with D tentatively TRBD1 (5 bases). Germline CDR1 is LGHDT and CDR2 is YNNKEL (reference sequence). Trimming removed 0 bases at V and 2 bases at J, with 8 bases between. The CDR3 covers 14 residues. Written as DNA, the CDR3 is TGTGCCAGCAGCCAAGAGTGGGGCACCTACGAGCAGTACTTC. Translated, it gives CASSQEWGTYEQYF.

The chain uses TRBV7-2 and TRBJ2-3, with 10 bases aligning to TRBD2. This CDR3 comprises 15 residues. V was clipped by 3 bases and J by 6 bases; unmatched bases: 6. Germline CDR1 SGHTA, CDR2 FQGNSA. This CDR3 is CASSLTSGYLDTQYF. In nucleotides, the CDR3 is TGTGCCAGCAGCTTGACTAGCGGGTACTTGGATACGCAGTATTTT.

The V call is TRBV9, the J call TRBJ2-2; TRBD2 aligns across 12 bases. This CDR3 region has 20 residues. Germline V lookup: CDR1 SGDLS, CDR2 YYNGEE. V was pared by 1 base and J by 2 bases, with 12 bases of the junction left unmatched. The CDR3, as DNA: TGTGCCAGCAGCGTATTAAGCTCGGGACTAGCGGGTTTTAACACCGGGGAGCTGTTTTTT. Protein product: CASSVLSSGLAGFNTGELFF.

The chain uses TRBV20-1 and TRBJ2-5; TRBD1 might be the D (5 bases). CDR1 is DFQATT, CDR2 SNEGSKA, per germline (reference sequence). The V and J ends lost 3 bases and 2 bases respectively, with 13 bases between them. The CDR3 runs 14 residues. The CDR3 DNA sequence: TGCAGTGCTAGTGCTGCTGGGGCGCAAGAGACCCAGTACTTC. Protein product: CSASAAGAQETQYF.

This rearrangement joins TRBV5-1 to TRBJ2-3, with 8 nucleotides matching TRBD2. The CDR3 extends over 16 amino acids. CDR1 and CDR2 (germline): SGHRS, YFSETQ. J was trimmed by 2 bases and V by 4 bases; bases with no gene match: 9. The CDR3 is CASSQTAGAATDTQYF. CDR3 nucleotide sequence: TGCGCCAGCAGCCAAACAGCGGGGGCTGCCACAGATACGCAGTATTTT.

The chain joins TRBV14 to TRBJ2-1, with 8 bases lining up with TRBD2. V lost 0 bases, J lost 4 bases, and 5 bases stayed unmatched. Germline CDR1 reads SGHDN; CDR2 reads FVKESK. The CDR3 loop spans 16 amino acids. The CDR3 DNA reads as TGTGCCAGCAGCCAAGATCCACTAGCGGCTTACAATGAGCAGTTCTTC. This codes for CASSQDPLAAYNEQFF. The variable domain in full, completed from reference TRBV14 and TRBJ2-1, reads EAGVTQFPSHSVIEKGQTVTLRCDPISGHDNLYWYRRVMGKEIKFLLHFVKESKQDESGMPNNRFLAERTGGTYSTLKVQPAELEDSGVYFCASSQDPLAAYNEQFFGPGTRLTVL.

This clone was seen a single time. The CDR3: CASSSAAGRGSYNEQFF. CDR3 bases: TGTGCCAGCAGCTCCGCAGCGGGAAGGGGGTCCTACAATGAGCAGTTCTTC. This chain uses TRBV11-2 with TRBJ2-1; tentatively, D is TRBD2 (7 bases). This CDR3 is built from 17 residues. Germline V gene lookup returns CDR1 SGHAT and CDR2 FQNNGV. Trimming stripped 4 bases from V and 1 base from J, with 17 bases between.